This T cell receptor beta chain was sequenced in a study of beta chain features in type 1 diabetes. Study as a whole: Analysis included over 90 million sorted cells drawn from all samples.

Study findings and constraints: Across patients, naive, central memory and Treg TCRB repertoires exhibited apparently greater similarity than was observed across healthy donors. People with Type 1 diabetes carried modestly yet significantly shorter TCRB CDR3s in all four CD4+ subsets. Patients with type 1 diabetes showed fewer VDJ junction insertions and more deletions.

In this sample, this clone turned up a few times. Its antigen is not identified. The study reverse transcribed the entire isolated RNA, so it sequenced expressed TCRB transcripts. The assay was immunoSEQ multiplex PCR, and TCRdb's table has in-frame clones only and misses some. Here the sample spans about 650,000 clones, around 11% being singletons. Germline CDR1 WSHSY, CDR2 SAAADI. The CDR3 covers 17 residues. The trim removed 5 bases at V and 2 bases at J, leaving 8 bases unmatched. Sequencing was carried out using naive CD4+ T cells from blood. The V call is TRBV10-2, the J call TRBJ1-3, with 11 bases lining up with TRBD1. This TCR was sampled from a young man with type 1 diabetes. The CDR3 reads CASSSGQGAPAGNTIYF. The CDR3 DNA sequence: TGCGCCAGCAGTTCAGGACAGGGGGCTCCAGCTGGAAACACCATATATTTT.